These T cell receptor beta chains were read from a single sample in a study of shared clonotypes between healthy human individuals. Some clones are missing from TCRdb's copy, which holds only in-frame ones; the method was immunoSEQ multiplex PCR. The profile shows 2 million or so clones, roughly 95% of them singletons. The specimen sequenced was naive CD4+ T cells sorted from blood. Receptors originate from a man younger than 35 in good health. CDR3s include the opening cysteine and the closing phenylalanine or tryptophan. Each record gives: clone size, V gene, J gene, D gene, CDR3 protein, CDR3 DNA. D genes are given only for firm matches. Size is omitted from some rows. Given values are once, few, many or a class for expanded clones.

clone_size: NA
v_call: TRBV29-1
j_call: TRBJ1-2
d_call: TRBD1
cdr3_aa: CSVGPTGDGYTF
cdr3_nt: TGCAGCGTTGGACCAACAGGGGACGGCTACACCTTC

clone_size: NA
v_call: TRBV28
j_call: TRBJ2-7
d_call: TRBD1
cdr3_aa: CASRSGTGGLYEQYF
cdr3_nt: TGTGCCAGCAGATCAGGGACAGGGGGCCTCTACGAGCAGTACTTC

clone_size: NA
v_call: TRBV5-4
j_call: TRBJ2-3
d_call: NA
cdr3_aa: CASNKNTDTQYF
cdr3_nt: TGTGCCAGCAACAAGAACACAGATACGCAGTATTTT

clone_size: NA
v_call: TRBV9
j_call: TRBJ2-1
d_call: TRBD2
cdr3_aa: CASSVERTSGSRSYNEQFF
cdr3_nt: TGTGCCAGCAGCGTAGAAAGGACTAGCGGGAGTAGGTCCTACAATGAGCAGTTCTTC

clone_size: NA
v_call: TRBV5-4
j_call: TRBJ1-5
d_call: NA
cdr3_aa: CASSFGGLPNQPQHF
cdr3_nt: TGTGCCAGCAGCTTCGGGGGGTTACCAAATCAGCCCCAGCATTTT

clone_size: many
v_call: TRBV6-5
j_call: TRBJ1-4
d_call: NA
cdr3_aa: CAGPVNEKLFF
cdr3_nt: TGTGCGGGACCAGTAAATGAAAAACTGTTTTTT

clone_size: NA
v_call: TRBV9
j_call: TRBJ1-6
d_call: NA
cdr3_aa: CASSVGSASYNSPLHF
cdr3_nt: TGTGCCAGCAGCGTAGGAAGCGCTTCCTATAATTCACCCCTCCACTTT

clone_size: NA
v_call: TRBV28
j_call: TRBJ1-2
d_call: NA
cdr3_aa: CASKLPIDLLLRNYGYTF
cdr3_nt: TGTGCCAGCAAACTTCCAATCGACCTCCTGCTCCGGAACTATGGCTACACCTTC

clone_size: NA
v_call: TRBV7-9
j_call: TRBJ1-1
d_call: NA
cdr3_aa: CASSLEKGAGTEAFF
cdr3_nt: TGTGCCAGCAGCTTAGAGAAGGGCGCGGGGACTGAAGCTTTCTTT

clone_size: NA
v_call: TRBV7-3
j_call: TRBJ2-3
d_call: NA
cdr3_aa: CASSLTGGPDTQYF
cdr3_nt: TGTGCCAGCAGCTTAACGGGGGGGCCCGATACGCAGTATTTT

clone_size: NA
v_call: TRBV6-1
j_call: TRBJ2-5
d_call: TRBD1
cdr3_aa: CASRIGQGASETQYF
cdr3_nt: TGTGCCAGTAGGATCGGACAGGGGGCTTCAGAGACCCAGTACTTC

clone_size: NA
v_call: TRBV10-3
j_call: TRBJ2-7
d_call: NA
cdr3_aa: CAISESGGPEQYF
cdr3_nt: TGTGCCATCAGTGAGTCAGGGGGACCCGAGCAGTACTTC

clone_size: NA
v_call: TRBV5-6
j_call: TRBJ2-5
d_call: NA
cdr3_aa: CASSLLAGSSQETQYF
cdr3_nt: TGTGCCAGCAGCTTGTTGGCGGGGAGTTCCCAAGAGACCCAGTACTTC

clone_size: few
v_call: TRBV7-9
j_call: TRBJ1-1
d_call: NA
cdr3_aa: CASSLSGNTEAFF
cdr3_nt: TGTGCCAGCAGCTTATCAGGGAACACTGAAGCTTTCTTT

clone_size: NA
v_call: TRBV19
j_call: TRBJ2-5
d_call: NA
cdr3_aa: CASSATRPEETQYF
cdr3_nt: TGTGCCAGTAGTGCCACCAGGCCAGAAGAGACCCAGTACTTC

clone_size: NA
v_call: TRBV14
j_call: TRBJ2-7
d_call: NA
cdr3_aa: CASSQLSVASYEQYF
cdr3_nt: TGTGCCAGCAGCCAACTTTCGGTAGCCTCCTACGAGCAGTACTTC

clone_size: NA
v_call: TRBV7-2
j_call: TRBJ2-2
d_call: NA
cdr3_aa: CASSLEAQGNTGELFF
cdr3_nt: TGTGCCAGCAGCTTAGAGGCTCAGGGGAACACCGGGGAGCTGTTTTTT